A selection of T cell receptor beta chains follows, all from one sample in a study of cytomegalovirus exposure and HLA in healthy donors. Clones were read by immunoSEQ multiplex PCR, and TCRdb kept only the in-frame ones, dropping some. The sample shows around 200,000 clones, 86% of them seen only once. What was sequenced was PBMCs. The origin of the receptors is a woman between 25 and 40 years old in good health and CMV-seronegative. CDR3s include the opening cysteine and the closing phenylalanine or tryptophan. Fields, in order: D gene, clone size, J gene, V gene, CDR3 DNA, CDR3 protein. D genes are given only for firm matches. The size entry is marked missing in some rows and otherwise reads once, few, many or a size class.

>TRBD1|NA|TRBJ2-7|TRBV2
TGTGCCAGCAGTGAAGCGCCATCGGGACAGGGGACGTACGAGCAGTACTTC
CASSEAPSGQGTYEQYF
>NA|NA|TRBJ2-1|TRBV6-1
TGTGCCAGCAGCCTCGTCGGGTTGAAGAACAATGAGCAGTTCTTC
CASSLVGLKNNEQFF
>NA|NA|TRBJ2-7|TRBV27
TGTGCCAGCAGTCCGAACTCTCTAGCGGAGCAGTACTTC
CASSPNSLAEQYF
>NA|NA|TRBJ1-1|TRBV28
TGTGCCAGCAAGGTAGGGGGGGGCACTGAAGCTTTCTTT
CASKVGGGTEAFF
>TRBD1|NA|TRBJ2-1|TRBV29-1
TGCAGCGTGGGACAGGGGAGGAATGAGCAGTTCTTC
CSVGQGRNEQFF
>NA|NA|TRBJ1-2|TRBV18
TGTGCCAGCTCAAGGTTAGTTCGGGTCAGTGGCTACACCTTC
CASSRLVRVSGYTF
>TRBD1|NA|TRBJ2-1|TRBV7-6
TGTGCCAGCAGCTTAGCTCGTGCCGGGACAGGGGGGAATGAGCAGTTCTTC
CASSLARAGTGGNEQFF
>NA|NA|TRBJ1-3|TRBV28
TGTGCCAGCAGACCCGGGGGTTCTGGAAACACCATATATTTT
CASRPGGSGNTIYF
>NA|NA|TRBJ1-3|TRBV4-1
TGCGCCAGCAGCCAAGAGGGCAGGGCAGACACCATATATTTT
CASSQEGRADTIYF
>NA|few|TRBJ2-5|TRBV6-5
TGTGCCAGCAGTTACTCGGGGACTCCCGGGGGAGAGACCCAGTACTTC
CASSYSGTPGGETQYF
>TRBD1|NA|TRBJ1-4|TRBV28
TGTGCCAGCAGTTCTTTCAGGGGGTGGGGGGAAAAACTGTTTTTT
CASSSFRGWGEKLFF
>TRBD2|NA|TRBJ2-7|TRBV28
TGTGCCAGCAGTATCCTACTAGCGGGAGGACCCTACGAGCAGTACTTC
CASSILLAGGPYEQYF
>TRBD1|NA|TRBJ2-5|TRBV11-2
TGTGCCAGCAGCAACTGGGACAGGGGGCAAGAGACCCAGTACTTC
CASSNWDRGQETQYF
>TRBD2|NA|TRBJ2-7|TRBV7-2
TGTGCCAGCAGCATACTAGCGGGAGGAGTGTACGAGCAGTACTTC
CASSILAGGVYEQYF
>TRBD2|NA|TRBJ2-1|TRBV2
TGTGCCAGCACAAGCGGGGGGTTAAATGAGCAGTTCTTC
CASTSGGLNEQFF
>TRBD1|once|TRBJ1-5|TRBV19
TGTGCCAGTAGCCCGACAGGGCTCGTCCCCGGTGGTGTTCAGCCCCAGCATTTT
CASSPTGLVPGGVQPQHF
>NA|once|TRBJ2-2|TRBV27
TGTGCCAGCAGTCCATCGGGGACTTACCTCGGGGAGCTGTTTTTT
CASSPSGTYLGELFF
>TRBD2|NA|TRBJ2-3|TRBV4-1
TGCGCCAGCAGCCAAGTGGCCGGGAGGTGGACAGATACGCAGTATTTT
CASSQVAGRWTDTQYF
>NA|NA|TRBJ1-2|TRBV28
TGTGCCAGCAGTTTATGGTCCAGTCAGTCTGGTGGCTACACCTTC
CASSLWSSQSGGYTF
>NA|NA|TRBJ1-4|TRBV28
TGTGCCAGCAGTTTTGGGGGCATCGGAAAACTGTTTTTT
CASSFGGIGKLFF
>NA|NA|TRBJ1-5|TRBV12-2
TGTGCAAGTCGCCGCGAACCCCAGCATTTT
CASRREPQHF
>NA|NA|TRBJ2-6|TRBV5-1
TGCGCCAGCAGCTTGGATATATCTGGGGCCAACGTCCTGACTTTC
CASSLDISGANVLTF
>NA|NA|TRBJ2-3|TRBV5-1
TGCGCCAGCAGCTTTTCGGGGGATACGCAGTATTTT
CASSFSGDTQYF
>NA|NA|TRBJ2-4|TRBV30
TGTGCCTGGAGCGGCGACGATCGGGACATTCAGTACTTC
CAWSGDDRDIQYF
>TRBD1|NA|TRBJ1-3|TRBV27
TGTGCCAGCAGTCCTGGGACAGGGGCCCCCTCTGGAAACACCATATATTTT
CASSPGTGAPSGNTIYF
>NA|NA|TRBJ2-7|TRBV7-8
TGTGCCAGCAGCCGGACACTCACCTCCTACGAGCAGTACTTC
CASSRTLTSYEQYF
>TRBD1|NA|TRBJ1-1|TRBV19
TGTGCCAGTAGTCGACAGGGGGCGTACACTGAAGCTTTCTTT
CASSRQGAYTEAFF
>TRBD1|NA|TRBJ2-2|TRBV6-1
TGTGCCAGCAGTGAAGCAGGGGGCGGCTACACCGGGGAGCTGTTTTTT
CASSEAGGGYTGELFF
>TRBD1|NA|TRBJ2-1|TRBV6-1
TGTGCCAGCAGAGAACAGGGGGAGATTGAGCAGTTCTTC
CASREQGEIEQFF
>TRBD1|NA|TRBJ2-1|TRBV6-4
TGTGCCAGCAGTGACTCTGACAGGGGAGGTACCCGAACCTACAATGAGCAGTTCTTC
CASSDSDRGGTRTYNEQFF
>TRBD2|NA|TRBJ2-3|TRBV6-5
TGTGCCAGCTCCCCGGGACTAGCGCAGTATTTT
CASSPGLAQYF
>TRBD2|NA|TRBJ2-5|TRBV29-1
TGCAGCACCCGCGGGGGGGCCGGAGGGCGGGAGACCCAGTACTTC
CSTRGGAGGRETQYF
>NA|NA|TRBJ2-5|TRBV28
TGTGCCAGCAGTATCGGACAGATGAGGGCTGGGGAGACCCAGTACTTC
CASSIGQMRAGETQYF
>TRBD2|NA|TRBJ2-1|TRBV28
TGTGCCAGCAGTTTACTAGCGGGAGAGGCTTACAATGAGCAGTTCTTC
CASSLLAGEAYNEQFF
>TRBD1|NA|TRBJ2-7|TRBV7-2
TGTGCCAGCAGCCTCAGGGGGCAGGCCTACGAGCAGTACTTC
CASSLRGQAYEQYF
>TRBD1|NA|TRBJ1-1|TRBV19
TGTGCCAGTAGGGGACAGGGGAGCACTGAAGCTTTCTTT
CASRGQGSTEAFF
>TRBD2|NA|TRBJ2-7|TRBV18
TGTGCCAGCTCACTAGAACTAGCGGGGGCCGCTTCCTACGAGCAGTACTTC
CASSLELAGAASYEQYF
>NA|NA|TRBJ2-7|TRBV2
TGTGCCACTGGGACTTCCTACGAGCAGTACTTC
CATGTSYEQYF
>TRBD1|NA|TRBJ1-2|TRBV18
TGTGCCAGCTCACCACCCGGGACAGTCTATGGCTACACCTTC
CASSPPGTVYGYTF
>TRBD2|NA|TRBJ2-2|TRBV13
TGTGCCAGCAGCTTTGGGCTAGCGGGAGTTTTCGGCACCGGGGAGCTGTTTTTT
CASSFGLAGVFGTGELFF
>NA|NA|TRBJ2-7|TRBV7-9
TGTGCCAGCAGCGTTACTAGTGTTTCCTACGAGCAGTACTTC
CASSVTSVSYEQYF
>TRBD2|NA|TRBJ2-3|TRBV5-1
TGCGCCAGCAGAAGGACTAGCGGCACAGATACGCAGTATTTT
CASRRTSGTDTQYF